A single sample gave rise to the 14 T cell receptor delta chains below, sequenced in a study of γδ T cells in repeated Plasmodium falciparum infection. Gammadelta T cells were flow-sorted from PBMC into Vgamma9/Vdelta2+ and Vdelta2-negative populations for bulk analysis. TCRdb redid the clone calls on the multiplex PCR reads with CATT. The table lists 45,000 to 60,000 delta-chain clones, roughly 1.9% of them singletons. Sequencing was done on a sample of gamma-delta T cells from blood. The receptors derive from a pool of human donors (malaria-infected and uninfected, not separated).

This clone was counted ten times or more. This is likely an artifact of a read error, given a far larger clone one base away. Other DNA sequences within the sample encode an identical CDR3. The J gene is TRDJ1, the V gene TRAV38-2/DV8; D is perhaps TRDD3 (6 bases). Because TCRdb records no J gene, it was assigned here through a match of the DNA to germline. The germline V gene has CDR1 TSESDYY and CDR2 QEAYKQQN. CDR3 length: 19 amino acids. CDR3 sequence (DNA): TGCGCTTATAGGAGCCAAACCTGGGGACTGCTACCGTACACCGATAAACTCATCTTT. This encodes CAYRSQTWGLLPYTDKLIF.

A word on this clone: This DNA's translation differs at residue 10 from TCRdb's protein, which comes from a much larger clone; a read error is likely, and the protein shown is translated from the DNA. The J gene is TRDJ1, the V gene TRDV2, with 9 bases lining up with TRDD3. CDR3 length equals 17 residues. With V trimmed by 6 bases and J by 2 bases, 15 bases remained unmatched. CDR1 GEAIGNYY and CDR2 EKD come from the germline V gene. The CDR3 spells CACQDLLGERSTDKLIF. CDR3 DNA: TGTGCCTGTCAGGACTTACTGGGGGAGAGGTCGACCGATAAACTCATCTTT.

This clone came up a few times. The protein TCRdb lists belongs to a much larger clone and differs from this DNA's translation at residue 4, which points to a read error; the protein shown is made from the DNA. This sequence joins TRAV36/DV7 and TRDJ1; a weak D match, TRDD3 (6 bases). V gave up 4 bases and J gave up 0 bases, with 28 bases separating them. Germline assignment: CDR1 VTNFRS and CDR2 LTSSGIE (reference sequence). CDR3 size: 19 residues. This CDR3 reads CAVPALRWGSPTYTDKLIF. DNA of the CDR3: TGTGCTGTGCCTGCCTTACGATGGGGATCGCCGACCTACACCGATAAACTCATCTTT.

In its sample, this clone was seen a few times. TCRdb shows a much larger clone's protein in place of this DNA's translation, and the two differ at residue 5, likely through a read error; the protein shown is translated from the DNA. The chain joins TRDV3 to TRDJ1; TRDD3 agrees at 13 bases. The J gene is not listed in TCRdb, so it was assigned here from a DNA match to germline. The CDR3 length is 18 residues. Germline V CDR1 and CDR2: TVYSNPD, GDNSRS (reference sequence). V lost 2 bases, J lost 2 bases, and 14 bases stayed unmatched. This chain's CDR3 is CAFGRLYWGIRKTDKLIF. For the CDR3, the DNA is TGTGCCTTTGGAAGGCTTTACTGGGGGATACGAAAAACCGATAAACTCATCTTT.

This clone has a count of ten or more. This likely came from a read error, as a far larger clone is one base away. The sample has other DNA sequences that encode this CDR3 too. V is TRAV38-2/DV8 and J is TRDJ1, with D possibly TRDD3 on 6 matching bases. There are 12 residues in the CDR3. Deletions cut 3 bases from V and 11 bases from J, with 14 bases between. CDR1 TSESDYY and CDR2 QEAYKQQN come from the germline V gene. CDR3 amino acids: CAYRKLGGKLIF. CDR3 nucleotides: TGTGCTTATAGGAAACTGGGTGGGAAGCTCATCTTT.

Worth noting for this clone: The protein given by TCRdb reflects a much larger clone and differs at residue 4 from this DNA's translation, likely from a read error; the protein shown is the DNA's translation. CDR3 sequence reads: CACVVLGETSDKLIF. CDR3 DNA: TGTGCCTGTGTCGTACTGGGGGAGACCTCCGATAAACTCATCTTT. The chain carries TRDV2 and TRDJ1, with 9 bases fitting TRDD3. The J gene is absent in TCRdb and was assigned here via DNA matching to germline. The V segment lost 5 bases and the J segment 3 bases; nucleotides outside the gene matches: 9. CDR1 is GEAIGNYY and CDR2 is EKD in the germline V gene. The CDR3 loop spans 15 amino acids.

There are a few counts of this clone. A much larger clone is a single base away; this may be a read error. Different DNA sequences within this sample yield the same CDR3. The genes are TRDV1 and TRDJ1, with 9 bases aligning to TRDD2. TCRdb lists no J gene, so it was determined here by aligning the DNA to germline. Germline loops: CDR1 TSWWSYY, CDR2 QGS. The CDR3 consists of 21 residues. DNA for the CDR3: TGTGCTCTCGGGGAGGCCTTCCTACGTGTGGAGGCCGGATGGTACACCGATAAACTCATCTTT. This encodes CALGEAFLRVEAGWYTDKLIF.

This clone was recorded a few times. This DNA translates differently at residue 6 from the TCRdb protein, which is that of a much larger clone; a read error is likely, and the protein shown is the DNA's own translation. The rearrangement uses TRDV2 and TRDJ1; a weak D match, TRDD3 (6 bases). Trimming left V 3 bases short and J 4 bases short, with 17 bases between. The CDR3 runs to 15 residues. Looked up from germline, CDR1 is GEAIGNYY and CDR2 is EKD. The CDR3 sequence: CACDALGDPGDKLIF. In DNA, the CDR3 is TGTGCCTGTGACGCATTAGGGGATCCGGGCGATAAACTCATCTTT.

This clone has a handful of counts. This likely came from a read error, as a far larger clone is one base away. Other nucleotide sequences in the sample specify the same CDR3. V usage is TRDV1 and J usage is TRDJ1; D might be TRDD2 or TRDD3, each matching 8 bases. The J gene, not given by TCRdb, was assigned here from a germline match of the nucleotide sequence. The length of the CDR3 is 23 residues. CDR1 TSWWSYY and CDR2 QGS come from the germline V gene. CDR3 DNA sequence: TGCGCTCTTGGGGTCCCTCCCCTCTTCCTACGTGGCTGGGGGAGAGACAGAACCGATAAACTCATCTTT. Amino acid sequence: CALGVPPLFLRGWGRDRTDKLIF.

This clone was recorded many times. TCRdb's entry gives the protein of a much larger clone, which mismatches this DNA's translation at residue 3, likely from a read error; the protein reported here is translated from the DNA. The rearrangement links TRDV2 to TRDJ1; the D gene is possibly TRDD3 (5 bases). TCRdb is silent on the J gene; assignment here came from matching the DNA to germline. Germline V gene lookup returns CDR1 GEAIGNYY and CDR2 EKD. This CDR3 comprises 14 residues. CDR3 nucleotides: TGTGCCCGTGACACCTTGGGGCTCGCCGATAAACTCATCTTT. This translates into CARDTLGLADKLIF.

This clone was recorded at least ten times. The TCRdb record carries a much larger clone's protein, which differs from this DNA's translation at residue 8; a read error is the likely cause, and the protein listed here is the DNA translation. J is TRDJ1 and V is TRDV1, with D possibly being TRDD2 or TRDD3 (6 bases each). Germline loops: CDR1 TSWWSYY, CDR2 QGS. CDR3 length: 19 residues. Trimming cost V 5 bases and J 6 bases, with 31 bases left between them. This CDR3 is CALGKAILLLGWGWNKLIF. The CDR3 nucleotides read TGTGCTCTTGGGAAGGCCATACTCCTACTCGGCTGGGGATGGAATAAACTCATCTTT.

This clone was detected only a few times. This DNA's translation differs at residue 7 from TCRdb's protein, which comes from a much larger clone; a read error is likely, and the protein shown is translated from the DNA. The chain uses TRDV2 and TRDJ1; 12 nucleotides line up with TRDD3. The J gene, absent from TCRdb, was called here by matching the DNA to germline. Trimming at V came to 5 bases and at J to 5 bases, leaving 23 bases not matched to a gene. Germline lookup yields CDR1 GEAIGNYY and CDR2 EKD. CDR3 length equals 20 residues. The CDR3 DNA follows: TGTGCCTGTGGAGGGGGTCCGTACTGGGGGATACAAGGTCCGGCTGATAAACTCATCTTT. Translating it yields CACGGGPYWGIQGPADKLIF.

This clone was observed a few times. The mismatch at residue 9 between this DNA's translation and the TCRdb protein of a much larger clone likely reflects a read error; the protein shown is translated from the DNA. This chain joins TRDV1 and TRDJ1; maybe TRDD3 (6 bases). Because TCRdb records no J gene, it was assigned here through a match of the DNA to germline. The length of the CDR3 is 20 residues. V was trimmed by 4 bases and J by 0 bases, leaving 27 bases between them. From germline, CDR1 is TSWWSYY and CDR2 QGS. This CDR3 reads CALGVIKLLTGMEHTDKLIF. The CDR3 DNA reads TGTGCTCTTGGGGTAATAAAACTTCTTACTGGGATGGAACACACCGATAAACTCATCTTT.

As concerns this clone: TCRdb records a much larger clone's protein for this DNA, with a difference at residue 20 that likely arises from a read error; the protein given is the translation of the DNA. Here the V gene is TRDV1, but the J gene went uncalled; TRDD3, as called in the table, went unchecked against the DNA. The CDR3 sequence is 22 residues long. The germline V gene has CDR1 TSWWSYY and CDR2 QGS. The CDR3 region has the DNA TGTGCTCTTGGGGGAGTTCCTACGATACTGGGGGATAATACCTGGGACACCCGACAGACGTTTTTC. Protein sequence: CALGGVPTILGDNTWDTRQTFF.